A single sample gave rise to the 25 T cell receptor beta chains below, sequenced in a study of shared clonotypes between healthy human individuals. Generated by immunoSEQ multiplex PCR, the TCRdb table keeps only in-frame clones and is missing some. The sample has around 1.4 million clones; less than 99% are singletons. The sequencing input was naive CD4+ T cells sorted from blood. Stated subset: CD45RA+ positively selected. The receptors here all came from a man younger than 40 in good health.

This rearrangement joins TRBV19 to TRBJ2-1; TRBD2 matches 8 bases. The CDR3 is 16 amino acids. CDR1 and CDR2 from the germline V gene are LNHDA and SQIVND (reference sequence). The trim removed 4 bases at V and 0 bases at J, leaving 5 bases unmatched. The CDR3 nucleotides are TGTGCCAGTAGTAGCCCGGGAGGGGGCTCCTACAATGAGCAGTTCTTC. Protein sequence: CASSSPGGGSYNEQFF.

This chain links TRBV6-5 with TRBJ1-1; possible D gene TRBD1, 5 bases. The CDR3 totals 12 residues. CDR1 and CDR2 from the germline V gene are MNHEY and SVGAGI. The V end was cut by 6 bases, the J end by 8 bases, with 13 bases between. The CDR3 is CASSHPWTEAFF. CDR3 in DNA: TGTGCCAGCAGCCACCCCTGGACAGAAGCTTTCTTT.

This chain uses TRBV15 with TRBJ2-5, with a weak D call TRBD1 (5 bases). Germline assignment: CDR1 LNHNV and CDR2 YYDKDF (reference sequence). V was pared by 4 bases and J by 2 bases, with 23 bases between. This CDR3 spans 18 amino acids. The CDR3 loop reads CATSMSPRNRPPQETQYF. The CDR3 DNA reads TGTGCCACCAGCATGTCCCCCCGGAACAGGCCGCCTCAAGAGACCCAGTACTTC.

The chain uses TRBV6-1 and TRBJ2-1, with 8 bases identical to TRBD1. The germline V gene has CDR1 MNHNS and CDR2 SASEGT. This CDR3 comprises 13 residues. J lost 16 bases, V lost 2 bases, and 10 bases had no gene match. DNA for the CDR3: TGTGCCAGCAGTGAAAGAGGGGACAGGCCTCAATTCTTC. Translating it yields CASSERGDRPQFF.

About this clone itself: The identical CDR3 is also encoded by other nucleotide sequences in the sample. The CDR3 DNA sequence: TGTGCCAGCTCACCGGGTTCTCACGAGCAGTACTTC. Translation: CASSPGSHEQYF. The chain joins TRBV18 to TRBJ2-7; D remains ambiguous. V lost 3 bases and J 5 bases, leaving 8 bases between the germline ends. Per the germline V gene, CDR1 is KGHSH and CDR2 is LQKENI. CDR3 length: 12 residues.

As DNA, the CDR3 is TGTGCCAGCAGCAACCCACACGTTCCCTACGAGCAGTACTTC. This codes for CASSNPHVPYEQYF. The chain joins TRBV21-1 to TRBJ2-7; no check of the table's D call, TRBD1, against the DNA was made. TRBV21-1 is tagged as a pseudogene. The CDR3 has 14 amino acids.

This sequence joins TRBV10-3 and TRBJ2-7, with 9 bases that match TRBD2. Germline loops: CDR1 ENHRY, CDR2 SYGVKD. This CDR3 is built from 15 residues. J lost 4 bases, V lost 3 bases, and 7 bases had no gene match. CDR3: CAISEGAGGPYEQYF. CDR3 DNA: TGTGCCATCAGTGAAGGCGCGGGAGGGCCTTACGAGCAGTACTTC.

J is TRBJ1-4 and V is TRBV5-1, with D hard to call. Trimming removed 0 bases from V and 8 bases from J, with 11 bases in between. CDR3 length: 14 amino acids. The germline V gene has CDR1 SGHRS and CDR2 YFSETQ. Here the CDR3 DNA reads TGCGCCAGCAGCTTGGCCGACCGGGAGGAAAAACTGTTTTTT. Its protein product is CASSLADREEKLFF.

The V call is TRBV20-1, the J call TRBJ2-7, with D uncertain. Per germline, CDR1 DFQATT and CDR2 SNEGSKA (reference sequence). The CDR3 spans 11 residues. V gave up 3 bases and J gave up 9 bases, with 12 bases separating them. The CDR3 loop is CSASQGVGQYF. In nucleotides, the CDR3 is TGCAGTGCTAGTCAAGGAGTCGGGCAGTACTTC.

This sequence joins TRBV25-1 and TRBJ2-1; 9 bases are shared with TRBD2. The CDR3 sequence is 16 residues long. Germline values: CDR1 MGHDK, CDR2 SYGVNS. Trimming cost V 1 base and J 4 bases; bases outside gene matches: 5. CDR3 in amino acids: CASSELAGVGYNEQFF. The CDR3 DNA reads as TGTGCCAGCAGTGAATTAGCGGGAGTTGGTTACAATGAGCAGTTCTTC. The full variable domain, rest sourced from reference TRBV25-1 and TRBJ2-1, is EADIYQTPRYLVIGTGKKITLECSQTMGHDKMYWYQQDPGMELHLIHYSYGVNSTEKGDLSSESTVSRIRTEHFPLTLESARPSHTSQYLCASSELAGVGYNEQFFGPGTRLTVL.

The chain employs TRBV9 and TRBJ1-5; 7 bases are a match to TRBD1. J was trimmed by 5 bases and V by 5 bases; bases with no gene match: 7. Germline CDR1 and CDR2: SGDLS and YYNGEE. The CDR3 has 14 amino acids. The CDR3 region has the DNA TGTGCCAGCAGTCGGACAGGTAGGGATCAGCCCCAGCATTTT. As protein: CASSRTGRDQPQHF.

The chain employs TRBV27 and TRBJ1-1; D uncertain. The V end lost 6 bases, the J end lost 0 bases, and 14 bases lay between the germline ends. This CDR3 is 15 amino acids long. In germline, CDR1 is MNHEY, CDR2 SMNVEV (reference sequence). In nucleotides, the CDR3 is TGTGCCAGCAGCCAGGTGGGAGTCATGAACACTGAAGCTTTCTTT. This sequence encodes CASSQVGVMNTEAFF.

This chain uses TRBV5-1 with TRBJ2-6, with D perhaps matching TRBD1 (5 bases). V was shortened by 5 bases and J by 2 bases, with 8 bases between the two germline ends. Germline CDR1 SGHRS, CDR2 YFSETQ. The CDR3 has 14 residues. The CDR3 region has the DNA TGCGCCAGCAGGACAGAAACTGGGGCCAACGTCCTGACTTTC. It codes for CASRTETGANVLTF.

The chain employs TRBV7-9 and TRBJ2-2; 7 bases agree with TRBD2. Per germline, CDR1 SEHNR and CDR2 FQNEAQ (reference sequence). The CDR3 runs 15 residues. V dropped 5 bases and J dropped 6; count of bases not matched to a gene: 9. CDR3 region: CASSPGAGEAGELFF. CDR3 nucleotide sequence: TGTGCCAGCAGCCCCGGCGCGGGAGAGGCCGGGGAGCTGTTTTTT.

CDR3 sequence: CASRGTGGRYNEQFF. Written as DNA, the CDR3 is TGTGCCAGCAGGGGGACAGGGGGACGTTACAATGAGCAGTTCTTC. J is TRBJ2-1 and V is TRBV28; TRBD1 aligns across 11 bases. CDR1 MDHEN and CDR2 SYDVKM come from the germline V gene. CDR3 length: 15 amino acids. With V trimmed by 6 bases and J by 4 bases, 5 bases remained unmatched.

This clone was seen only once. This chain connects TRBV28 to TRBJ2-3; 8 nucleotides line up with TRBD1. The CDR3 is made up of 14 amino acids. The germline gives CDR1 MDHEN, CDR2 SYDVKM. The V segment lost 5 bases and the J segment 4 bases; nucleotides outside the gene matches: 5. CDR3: CASSLPQGADTQYF. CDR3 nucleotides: TGTGCCAGCAGTCTACCACAGGGGGCAGATACGCAGTATTTT.

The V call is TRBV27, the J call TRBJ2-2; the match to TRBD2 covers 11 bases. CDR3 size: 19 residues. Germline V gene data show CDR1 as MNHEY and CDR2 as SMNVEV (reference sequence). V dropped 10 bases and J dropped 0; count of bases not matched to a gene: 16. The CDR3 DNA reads TGTGCCACCCGAAGTTATAAAACGACTAGCGGGACGAACACCGGGGAGCTGTTTTTT. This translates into CATRSYKTTSGTNTGELFF.

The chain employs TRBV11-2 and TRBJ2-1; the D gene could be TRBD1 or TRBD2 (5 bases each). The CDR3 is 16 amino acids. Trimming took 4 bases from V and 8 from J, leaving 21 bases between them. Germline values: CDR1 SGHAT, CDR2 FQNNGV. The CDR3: CASSSINPGPYYEQFF. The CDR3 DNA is TGTGCCAGCAGCTCAATAAATCCGGGACCGTACTATGAGCAGTTCTTC.

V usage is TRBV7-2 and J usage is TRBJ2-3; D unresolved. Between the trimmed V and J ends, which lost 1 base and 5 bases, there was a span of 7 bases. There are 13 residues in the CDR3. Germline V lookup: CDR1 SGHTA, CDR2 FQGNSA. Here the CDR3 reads CASSLGQEDTQYF. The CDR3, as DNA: TGTGCCAGCAGCTTAGGGCAGGAAGATACGCAGTATTTT. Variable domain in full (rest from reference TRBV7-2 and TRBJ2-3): GAGVSQSPSNKVTEKGKDVELRCDPISGHTALYWYRQSLGQGLEFLIYFQGNSAPDKSGLPSDRFSAERTGGSVSTLTIQRTQQEDSAVYLCASSLGQEDTQYFGPGTRLTVL.

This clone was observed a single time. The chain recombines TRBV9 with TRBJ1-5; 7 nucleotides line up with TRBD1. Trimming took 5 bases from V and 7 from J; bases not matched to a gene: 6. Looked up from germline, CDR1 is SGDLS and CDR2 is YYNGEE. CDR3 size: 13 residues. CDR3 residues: CASSKTGYQPQHF. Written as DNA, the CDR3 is TGTGCCAGCAGTAAGACAGGGTACCAGCCCCAGCATTTT.

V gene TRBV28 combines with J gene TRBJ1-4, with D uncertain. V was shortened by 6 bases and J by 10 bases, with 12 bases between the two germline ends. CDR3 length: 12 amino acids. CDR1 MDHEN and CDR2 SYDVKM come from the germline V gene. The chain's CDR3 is CASRPQTGKLFF. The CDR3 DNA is TGTGCCAGCAGACCCCAGACTGGAAAACTGTTTTTT.

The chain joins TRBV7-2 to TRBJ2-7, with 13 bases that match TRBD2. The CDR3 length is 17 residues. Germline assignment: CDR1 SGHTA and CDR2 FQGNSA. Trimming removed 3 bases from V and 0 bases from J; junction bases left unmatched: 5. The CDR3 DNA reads TGTGCCAGCAGCTTCGGACTAGCGGGAGCATACTCCTACGAGCAGTACTTC. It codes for CASSFGLAGAYSYEQYF.

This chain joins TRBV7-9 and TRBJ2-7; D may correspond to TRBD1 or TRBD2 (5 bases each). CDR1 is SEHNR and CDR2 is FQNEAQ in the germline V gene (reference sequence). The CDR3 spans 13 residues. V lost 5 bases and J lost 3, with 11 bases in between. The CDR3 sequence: CASSPGGGYEQYF. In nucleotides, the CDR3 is TGTGCCAGCAGCCCCGGTGGGGGCTACGAGCAGTACTTC.

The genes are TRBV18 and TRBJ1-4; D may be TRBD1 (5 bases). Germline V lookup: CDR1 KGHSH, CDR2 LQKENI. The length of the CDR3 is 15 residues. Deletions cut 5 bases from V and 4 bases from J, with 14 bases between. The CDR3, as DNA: TGTGCCAGCTCAATCCGGCAGGGAAGTAATGAAAAACTGTTTTTT. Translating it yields CASSIRQGSNEKLFF.

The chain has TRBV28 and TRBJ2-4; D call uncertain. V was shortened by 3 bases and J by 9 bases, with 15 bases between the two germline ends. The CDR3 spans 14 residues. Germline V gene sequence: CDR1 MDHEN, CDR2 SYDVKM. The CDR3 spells CASSFRTPNGIQYF. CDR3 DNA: TGTGCCAGCAGTTTTCGGACCCCCAACGGCATTCAGTACTTC.